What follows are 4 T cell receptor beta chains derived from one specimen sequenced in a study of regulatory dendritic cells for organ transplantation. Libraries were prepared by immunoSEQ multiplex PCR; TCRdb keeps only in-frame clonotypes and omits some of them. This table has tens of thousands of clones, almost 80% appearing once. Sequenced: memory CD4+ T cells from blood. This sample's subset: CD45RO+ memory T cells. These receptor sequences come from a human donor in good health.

In DNA form, the CDR3 reads TGTGCCATCAGTGAGAGTAGAGGGGGTGAAGCTTTCTTT. It specifies CAISESRGGEAFF. The chain is built from TRBV10-3 and TRBJ1-1, with D perhaps TRBD1 (6 bases). The CDR3 extends over 13 amino acids. V was pared by 2 bases and J by 7 bases, with 11 bases between. Germline lookup yields CDR1 ENHRY and CDR2 SYGVKD.

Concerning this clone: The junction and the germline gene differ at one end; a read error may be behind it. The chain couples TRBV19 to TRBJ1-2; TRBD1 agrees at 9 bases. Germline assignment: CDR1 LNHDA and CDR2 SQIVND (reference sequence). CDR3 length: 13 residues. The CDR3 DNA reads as TGTGCCAGTGAGGGACAGGGTTACTACGGCTACACCTTC. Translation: CASEGQGYYGYTF.

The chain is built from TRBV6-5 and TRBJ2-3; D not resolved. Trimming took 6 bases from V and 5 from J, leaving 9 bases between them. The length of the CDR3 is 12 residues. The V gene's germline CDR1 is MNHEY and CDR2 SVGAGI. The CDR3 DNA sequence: TGTGCCAGCAGGGGCAGCCAAGATACGCAGTATTTT. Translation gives CASRGSQDTQYF.

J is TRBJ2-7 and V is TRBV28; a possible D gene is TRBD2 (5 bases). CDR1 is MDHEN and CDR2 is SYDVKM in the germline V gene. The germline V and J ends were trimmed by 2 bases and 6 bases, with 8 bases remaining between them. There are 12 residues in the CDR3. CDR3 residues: CASSLEGFEQYF. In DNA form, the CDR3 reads TGTGCCAGCAGTTTAGAGGGTTTCGAGCAGTACTTC.